The T cell receptor beta chain described here comes from a study of T-cell reconstitution after alpha-beta-depleted transplantation in children. Study-level findings and limits: Two months or so post-transplant, alpha-beta T cells reportedly derived from several hundred expanded graft clones.

This clonotype was observed at least ten times. Its target is not known. For TCRbeta, the library was prepared with unique molecular identifiers. One entry per CDR3 protein results from TCRdb running MiXCR on the PCR reads. The data hold around 500,000 distinct CDR3 sequences, with more than 20% observed a single time. Germline V gene lookup returns CDR1 MGHRA and CDR2 YSYEKL. The CDR3 is 16 residues long. V lost 3 bases and J lost 4; bases outside the gene matches: 10. The clonotype was recovered from a boy under two years old who had a stem cell transplant for acute myeloid leukemia, so the T cells may come from the graft donor. The sample consisted of PBMCs, mostly from graft donor cells, taken 360 days after TCRalphabeta/CD19-depleted stem cell transplant. The J gene is TRBJ2-3, the V gene TRBV4-1; 7 bases fit TRBD1. CDR3 nucleotides: TGCGCCAGCAGCCAGACAGTGACAGGGTGGGCAGATACGCAGTATTTT. It specifies CASSQTVTGWADTQYF.